These 17 T cell receptor beta chains share one sample of origin, sequenced in a study of OX40 agonist ivuxolimab in advanced cancers. TCRdb keeps only in-frame clones here, not all; method: immunoSEQ multiplex PCR. The data contain 50,000 to 70,000 clones, approximately 84% of them seen just once; the ten biggest clones take up approximately 2.9%. Sequencing used CD4+ or CD8+ T cells sorted from blood, obtained in a trial of the OX40 agonist ivuxolimab. These receptors were obtained from an adult with an advanced solid tumor such as melanoma, head and neck, liver or kidney cancer.

J is TRBJ2-3 and V is TRBV28, with D possibly being TRBD2 (7 bases). Per the germline V gene, CDR1 is MDHEN and CDR2 is SYDVKM. V was clipped by 7 bases and J by 4 bases, with 21 bases between them. This CDR3 has 16 amino acids. The CDR3 sequence is CASNPPGGGLSDTQYF. The CDR3 DNA reads as TGTGCCAGCAACCCGCCTGGGGGGGGGCTGTCAGATACGCAGTATTTT.

The V gene is TRBV18, the J gene TRBJ2-5; D uncertain. The V end lost 3 bases, the J end lost 0 bases, and 14 bases lay between the germline ends. This CDR3 contains 16 residues. Looked up from germline, CDR1 is KGHSH and CDR2 is LQKENI. CDR3 nucleotide sequence: TGTGCCAGCTCACCGGTAAAGTTACAGAACCAAGAGACCCAGTACTTC. Protein product: CASSPVKLQNQETQYF.

This chain connects TRBV27 to TRBJ2-7; 7 nucleotides line up with TRBD2. J lost 0 bases, V lost 6 bases, and 11 bases had no gene match. This CDR3 is 16 amino acids long. Germline V CDR1 and CDR2: MNHEY, SMNVEV (reference sequence). Here the CDR3 reads CASRPLAGDSSYEQYF. The CDR3 nucleotides are TGTGCCAGCAGGCCCCTGGCGGGGGATAGCTCCTACGAGCAGTACTTC.

This sequence joins TRBV30 and TRBJ2-7; D is ambiguous. Per the germline V gene, CDR1 is GTSNPN and CDR2 is SVGIG (reference sequence). CDR3 length equals 13 residues. Trimming cost V 2 bases and J 5 bases, with 13 bases left between them. The CDR3 reads CAWSILSGHEQYF. In DNA, the CDR3 is TGTGCCTGGAGTATTTTAAGTGGTCACGAGCAGTACTTC.

The V call is TRBV6-6, the J call TRBJ2-5, with TRBD2 identical over 13 bases. The CDR3 consists of 16 residues. The junction had 5 bases not matched to a gene; V was cut back by 2 bases and J by 5 bases. The germline gives CDR1 MNHNY, CDR2 SVGAGI (reference sequence). CDR3: CASSYAQTSGGETQYF. The CDR3 DNA follows: TGTGCCAGCAGTTACGCCCAGACTAGCGGGGGGGAGACCCAGTACTTC.

V gene TRBV30 combines with J gene TRBJ2-5, with TRBD1 matching over 7 bases. Germline CDR1 GTSNPN, CDR2 SVGIG (reference sequence). Trimming at V came to 0 bases and at J to 0 bases, leaving 4 bases not matched to a gene. The CDR3 totals 15 residues. The CDR3 is CAWSVLGQYQETQYF. In nucleotides, the CDR3 is TGTGCCTGGAGTGTCCTGGGACAGTACCAAGAGACCCAGTACTTC.

The chain carries TRBV7-9 and TRBJ1-2, with a tentative D call TRBD1 (5 bases). The germline V and J ends were trimmed by 6 bases and 2 bases, with 10 bases remaining between them. This CDR3 has 13 residues. The germline V gene encodes CDR1 SEHNR and CDR2 FQNEAQ (reference sequence). This chain's CDR3 is CASRRDANYGYTF. The CDR3, as DNA: TGTGCCAGCAGACGGGACGCGAACTATGGCTACACCTTC.

The CDR3 DNA reads TGTGCCAGCAGCCAGGAGGCGGGGCAGCCCCAGCATTTT. It codes for CASSQEAGQPQHF. The V call is TRBV6-4, the J call TRBJ1-5; D unclear. The CDR3 runs to 13 residues. With 6 bases removed from V and 7 bases from J, the gap between germline ends came to 13 bases. The V gene's germline CDR1 is MRHNA and CDR2 SNTAGT.

The gene calls are TRBV30 and TRBJ2-2; D unclear. Germline CDR1 GTSNPN, CDR2 SVGIG (reference sequence). V shed 3 bases and J shed 6 bases, with 14 bases lying between them. The CDR3 has 14 residues. The CDR3, as DNA: TGTGCCTGGAGGAGCCAGACTTCTTCCGGGGAGCTGTTTTTT. As protein: CAWRSQTSSGELFF.

The chain employs TRBV2 and TRBJ2-3; TRBD1 agrees at 12 bases. V was pared by 7 bases and J by 1 base, with 6 bases of the junction left unmatched. CDR3 size: 16 residues. In germline, CDR1 is SNHLY, CDR2 FYNNEI. The DNA for the CDR3 is TGTGCCAGCACCCCGGGACAGGGGGCCGGCACAGATACGCAGTATTTT. The encoded protein is CASTPGQGAGTDTQYF.

The gene calls are TRBV7-9 and TRBJ1-2; TRBD1 aligns across 7 bases. J was trimmed by 8 bases and V by 5 bases; bases with no gene match: 8. Germline V gives CDR1 SEHNR, CDR2 FQNEAQ (reference sequence). The CDR3 is 13 amino acids. The DNA of the CDR3 is TGTGCCAGCAGCACAGAGGGGGCGCGAGGCTACACCTTC. Encoded protein: CASSTEGARGYTF.

The chain combines TRBV29-1 with TRBJ2-2; D uncertain. Germline CDR1 SQVTM, CDR2 ANQGSEA. There are 14 residues in the CDR3. The V gene lost 4 bases and the J gene lost 6 bases, with 15 bases spanning the gap. Written as DNA, the CDR3 is TGCAGCGTTGTTGGGCCCATAACCTCCGGGGAGCTGTTTTTT. This sequence encodes CSVVGPITSGELFF.

The chain links TRBV2 to TRBJ2-1; tentatively, D is TRBD1 or TRBD2 (5 bases each). The CDR3 has 13 residues. Trimming left V 8 bases short and J 9 bases short, with 17 bases between. The germline V gene encodes CDR1 SNHLY and CDR2 FYNNEI. Here the CDR3 reads CASAEGWGSEQFF. In DNA form, the CDR3 reads TGTGCCAGCGCCGAAGGGTGGGGGAGTGAGCAGTTCTTC.

This chain connects TRBV5-5 to TRBJ2-2; 10 bases agree with TRBD2. Per the germline V gene, CDR1 is SGHKS and CDR2 is YYEKEE (reference sequence). The CDR3 spans 18 residues. The V and J ends lost 4 bases and 0 bases, in that order; junction bases with no gene match: 9. The DNA for the CDR3 is TGTGCCAGCAGCCCCGGGCTAGCGGGGGCCACGAACACCGGGGAGCTGTTTTTT. Its protein is CASSPGLAGATNTGELFF.

This clone appeared once. The rearrangement uses TRBV19 and TRBJ1-5, with D unresolved. Germline V gives CDR1 LNHDA, CDR2 SQIVND (reference sequence). There are 12 residues in the CDR3. Trimming left V 5 bases short and J 1 base short, with 3 bases between. This CDR3 reads CASSGSNQPQHF. CDR3 DNA: TGTGCCAGTAGTGGGAGCAATCAGCCCCAGCATTTT.

V gene TRBV5-4 combines with J gene TRBJ2-1, with TRBD2 matching over 10 bases. After removal of 0 bases from V and 11 bases from J, the junction contained 8 bases not matched to a gene. Germline V gene data show CDR1 as SGHNT and CDR2 as YYREEE (reference sequence). The CDR3 is made up of 15 amino acids. Here the CDR3 reads CASSLEASGSSQQFF. Written as DNA, the CDR3 is TGTGCCAGCAGCTTGGAAGCTAGCGGGAGCAGCCAGCAGTTCTTC. Looking up the rest from reference TRBV5-4 and TRBJ2-1 gives the full variable domain: ETGVTQSPTHLIKTRGQQVTLRCSSQSGHNTVSWYQQALGQGPQFIFQYYREEENGRGNFPPRFSGLQFPNYSSELNVNALELDDSALYLCASSLEASGSSQQFFGPGTRLTVL.

This clone was seen a handful of times. The V and J genes are TRBV5-8 and TRBJ1-5; D not resolved. CDR3 length: 16 residues. Germline V gives CDR1 SGHTS, CDR2 YDEGEE. Between the trimmed V and J ends, which lost 5 bases and 2 bases, there was a span of 17 bases. The CDR3 loop reads CASSHSRQYGNQPQHF. The CDR3 DNA reads as TGTGCCAGCAGTCATTCACGGCAGTATGGCAATCAGCCCCAGCATTTT.